The 15 T cell receptor beta chains reported below all come from one sample, sequenced in a study of blood T cell repertoires in COVID-19 (dated by TCRdb to 2018 to 2020). The receptor library was made with the immunoSEQ multiplex PCR assay. TCRdb stores this immuneACCESS table with in-frame sequences only. Part of the clones is absent; in the studies checked, under half of the shortfall reflects unresolved V genes, and no reason is known for the rest. This sample comprises around 67,000 clones, around 88% of them detected only once. The ten largest make up around 2% of the sample. Sequenced input: peripheral blood. These receptors were obtained from an elderly woman with active or convalescent COVID-19.

The rearrangement joins TRBV5-1 to TRBJ2-5; TRBD1 matches 7 bases. This CDR3 is 14 amino acids long. CDR1 is SGHRS and CDR2 is YFSETQ in the germline V gene. The V segment lost 4 bases and the J segment 5 bases; nucleotides outside the gene matches: 8. In nucleotides, the CDR3 is TGCGCCAGCAGCCAAGGGACAGCCCGGGAGACCCAGTACTTC. It translates to CASSQGTARETQYF.

This clone showed up just a few times. This chain joins TRBV7-9 and TRBJ1-2, with D unclear. The CDR3 has 13 amino acids. V was shortened by 1 base and J by 3 bases, with 6 bases between the two germline ends. Looked up from germline, CDR1 is SEHNR and CDR2 is FQNEAQ (reference sequence). CDR3 in amino acids: CASSLDGHYGYTF. For the CDR3, the DNA is TGTGCCAGCAGCTTAGACGGTCACTATGGCTACACCTTC.

This clone was seen only once. This chain uses TRBV30 with TRBJ1-6; possible D gene TRBD1, 5 bases. The CDR3 totals 15 residues. V was pared by 4 bases and J by 9 bases, with 19 bases between. CDR1 GTSNPN and CDR2 SVGIG come from the germline V gene (reference sequence). The CDR3, as DNA: TGTGCCTGGATTACACAACAGGTATTTTTTTCACCCCTCCACTTT. It encodes CAWITQQVFFSPLHF.

This clone was seen a single time. The rearrangement joins TRBV6-6 to TRBJ2-2; tentatively, D is TRBD2 (6 bases). V lost 7 bases and J lost 5, with 11 bases in between. The CDR3 spans 13 residues. CDR1 is MNHNY and CDR2 is SVGAGI in the germline V gene (reference sequence). CDR3 in amino acids: CASNSLATGELFF. In nucleotides, the CDR3 is TGTGCCAGCAATTCACTAGCTACCGGGGAGCTGTTTTTT.

V usage is TRBV6-2 or TRBV6-3 and J usage is TRBJ1-5; unclear D gene. The CDR3 covers 14 residues. V lost 5 bases and J 1 base, leaving 9 bases between the germline ends. CDR1 and CDR2 (germline): MNHEY, SVGEGT. The CDR3 spells CASSRHGSNQPQHF. CDR3 nucleotides: TGTGCCAGCAGTCGACATGGGAGCAATCAGCCCCAGCATTTT.

The CDR3 is CASSPRQGRSNQPQHF. CDR3 DNA sequence: TGTGCCAGCAGTCCGCGACAAGGTCGGAGCAATCAGCCCCAGCATTTT. The chain has TRBV19 and TRBJ1-5; D is undetermined. Germline V gives CDR1 LNHDA, CDR2 SQIVND (reference sequence). This CDR3 is built from 16 residues. Trimming removed 9 bases at V and 1 base at J, with 19 bases between.

The rearrangement uses TRBV11-2 and TRBJ2-7; 12 bases map to TRBD1. V lost 7 bases and J lost 2; bases outside the gene matches: 9. Germline-derived CDR1 and CDR2 are SGHAT and FQNNGV. The length of the CDR3 is 16 residues. CDR3 DNA: TGTGCCAGCATGACCGGGACAGGGGGCGCGGCCTACGAGCAGTACTTC. This encodes CASMTGTGGAAYEQYF.

This chain's CDR3 is CASRHTSGQVHEQFF. The CDR3 nucleotides are TGTGCAAGTCGCCACACTAGCGGCCAGGTCCATGAGCAGTTCTTC. The V and J genes are TRBV12-2 and TRBJ2-1; the tabulated D call, TRBD2, remains unverified against the DNA. TRBV12-2 is a documented pseudogene. The CDR3 extends over 15 amino acids.

V gene TRBV5-1 combines with J gene TRBJ1-4; 7 bases are a match to TRBD1. This CDR3 comprises 14 residues. Per germline, CDR1 SGHRS and CDR2 YFSETQ. After removal of 7 bases from V and 5 bases from J, the junction contained 8 bases not matched to a gene. The CDR3 loop reads CASAPGQINEKLFF. The CDR3 DNA reads as TGCGCCAGCGCCCCGGGACAGATCAATGAAAAACTGTTTTTT. Complete variable domain (other parts from reference TRBV5-1 and TRBJ1-4): KAGVTQTPRYLIKTRGQQVTLSCSPISGHRSVSWYQQTPGQGLQFLFEYFSETQRNKGNFPGRFSGRQFSNSRSEMNVSTLELGDSALYLCASAPGQINEKLFFGSGTQLSVL.

The chain combines TRBV5-1 with TRBJ2-7; no clear D. Germline V gene lookup returns CDR1 SGHRS and CDR2 YFSETQ. This CDR3 is built from 14 residues. V dropped 3 bases and J dropped 1 base, with 11 bases sitting between them. The CDR3 bases are TGCGCCAGCAGCTCCGGCGCCGGGTCCTACGAGCAGTACTTC. This encodes CASSSGAGSYEQYF.

This clone was seen more than once but under ten times. The chain has TRBV30 and TRBJ2-5, with a possible D match to TRBD1 (5 bases). V lost 2 bases and J 5 bases, leaving 12 bases between the germline ends. The CDR3 is made up of 13 amino acids. Germline V lookup: CDR1 GTSNPN, CDR2 SVGIG (reference sequence). CDR3 nucleotides: TGTGCCTGGAGTTCAGGGTTGAGGGAGACCCAGTACTTC. Protein: CAWSSGLRETQYF.

The chain uses TRBV6-5 and TRBJ1-4; D is undetermined. V was clipped by 6 bases and J by 3 bases, with 5 bases between them. The CDR3 runs to 12 residues. The germline V gene encodes CDR1 MNHEY and CDR2 SVGAGI. Written as DNA, the CDR3 is TGTGCCAGCAGCTCCTCTAATGAAAAACTGTTTTTT. Encoded protein: CASSSSNEKLFF.

The chain has TRBV18 and TRBJ1-3; maybe TRBD1 (5 bases). The germline V gene has CDR1 KGHSH and CDR2 LQKENI. V was pared by 2 bases and J by 0 bases, with 8 bases between. The CDR3 is made up of 15 amino acids. The CDR3 nucleotides are TGTGCCAGCTCACCAGGGGGGACCTCTGGAAACACCATATATTTT. Translating gives CASSPGGTSGNTIYF.

The rearrangement joins TRBV6-5 to TRBJ2-7, with unresolved D. Trimming removed 0 bases at V and 2 bases at J, with 8 bases between. Germline V lookup: CDR1 MNHEY, CDR2 SVGAGI. The CDR3 covers 14 residues. The CDR3 region is CASSYSSRAYEQYF. Written as DNA, the CDR3 is TGTGCCAGCAGTTACTCTAGCCGAGCCTACGAGCAGTACTTC.

The chain combines TRBV7-2 with TRBJ1-5; possibly TRBD1 for D (5 bases). In germline, CDR1 is SGHTA, CDR2 FQGNSA. Deletions cut 5 bases from V and 2 bases from J, with 13 bases between. The CDR3 consists of 15 residues. The CDR3 spells CASSGGGDGNQPQHF. In DNA, the CDR3 is TGTGCCAGCAGCGGTGGGGGGGATGGCAATCAGCCCCAGCATTTT.